This TCR beta chain was observed in a study of OX40 agonist ivuxolimab in advanced cancers. The repertoire was sequenced with immunoSEQ multiplex PCR; TCRdb's copy has only in-frame clones and lacks some. Among around 86,000 clones, approximately 88% were seen once, and the ten largest hold about 2.5%. Germline lookup yields CDR1 WNHNN and CDR2 SYGVQD (reference sequence). There are 13 residues in the CDR3. V lost 5 bases and J lost 4, with 11 bases in between. Sample: CD4+ or CD8+ T cells sorted from blood, taken in a trial of the OX40 agonist ivuxolimab. V is TRBV10-1 and J is TRBJ2-5; D possibly corresponds to TRBD1 (5 bases). This receptor was taken from an adult with an advanced solid tumor such as melanoma, head and neck, liver or kidney cancer. The CDR3 loop is CASSFQGSETQYF. The CDR3 coding sequence is TGCGCCAGCAGTTTTCAGGGATCAGAGACCCAGTACTTC.